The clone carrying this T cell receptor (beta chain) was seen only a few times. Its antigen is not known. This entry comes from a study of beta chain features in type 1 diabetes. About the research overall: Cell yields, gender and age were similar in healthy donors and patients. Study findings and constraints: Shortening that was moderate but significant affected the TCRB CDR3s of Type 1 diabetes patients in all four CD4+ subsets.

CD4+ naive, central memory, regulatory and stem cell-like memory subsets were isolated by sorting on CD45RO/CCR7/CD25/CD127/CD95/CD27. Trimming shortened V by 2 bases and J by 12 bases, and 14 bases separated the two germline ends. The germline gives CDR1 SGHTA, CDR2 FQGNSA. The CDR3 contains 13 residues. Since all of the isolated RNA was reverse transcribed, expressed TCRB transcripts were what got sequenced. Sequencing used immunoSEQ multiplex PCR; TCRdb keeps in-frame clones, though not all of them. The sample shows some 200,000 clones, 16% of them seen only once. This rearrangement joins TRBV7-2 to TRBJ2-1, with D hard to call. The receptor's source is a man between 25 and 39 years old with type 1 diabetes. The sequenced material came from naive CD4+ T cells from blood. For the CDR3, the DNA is TGTGCCAGCAGCTTACTTCTGGCTCACGGGCAGTTCTTC. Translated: CASSLLLAHGQFF.